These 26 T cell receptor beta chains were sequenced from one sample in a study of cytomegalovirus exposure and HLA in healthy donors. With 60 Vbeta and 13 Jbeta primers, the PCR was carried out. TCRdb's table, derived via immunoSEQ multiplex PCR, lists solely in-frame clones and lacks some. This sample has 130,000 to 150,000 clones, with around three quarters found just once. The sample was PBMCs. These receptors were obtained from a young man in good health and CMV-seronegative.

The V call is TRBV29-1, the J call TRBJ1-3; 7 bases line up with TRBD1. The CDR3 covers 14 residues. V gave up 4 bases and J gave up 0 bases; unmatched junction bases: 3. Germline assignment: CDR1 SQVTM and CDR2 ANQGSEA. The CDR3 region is CSVAGQVSGNTIYF. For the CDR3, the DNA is TGCAGCGTTGCTGGACAGGTCTCTGGAAACACCATATATTTT.

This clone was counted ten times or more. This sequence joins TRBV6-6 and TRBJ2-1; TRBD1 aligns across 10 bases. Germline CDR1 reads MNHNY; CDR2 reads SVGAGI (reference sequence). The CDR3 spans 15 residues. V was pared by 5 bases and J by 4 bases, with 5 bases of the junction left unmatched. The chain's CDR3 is CASSLGTGVYNEQFF. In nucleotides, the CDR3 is TGTGCCAGCAGTCTCGGGACAGGGGTTTACAATGAGCAGTTCTTC.

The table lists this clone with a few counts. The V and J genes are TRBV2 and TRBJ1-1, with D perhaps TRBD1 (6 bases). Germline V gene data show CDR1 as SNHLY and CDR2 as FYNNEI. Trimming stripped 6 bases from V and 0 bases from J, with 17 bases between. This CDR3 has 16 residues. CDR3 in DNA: TGTGCCAGCAGGAGGACAGAGATTAACATGAACACTGAAGCTTTCTTT. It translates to CASRRTEINMNTEAFF.

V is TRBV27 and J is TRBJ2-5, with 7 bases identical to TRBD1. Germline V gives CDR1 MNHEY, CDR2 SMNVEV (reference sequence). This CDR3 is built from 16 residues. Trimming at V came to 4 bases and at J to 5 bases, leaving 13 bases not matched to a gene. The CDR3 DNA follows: TGTGCCAGCAGTTCCGGACCAGACAGGGTCGGGGAGACCCAGTACTTC. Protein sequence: CASSSGPDRVGETQYF.

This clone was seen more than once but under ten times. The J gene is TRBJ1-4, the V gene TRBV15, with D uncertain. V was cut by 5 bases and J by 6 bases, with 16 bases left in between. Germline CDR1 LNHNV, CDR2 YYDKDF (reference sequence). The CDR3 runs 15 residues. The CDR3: CATSGGNGVDEKLFF. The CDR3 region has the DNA TGTGCCACCAGCGGAGGAAACGGGGTTGATGAAAAACTGTTTTTT. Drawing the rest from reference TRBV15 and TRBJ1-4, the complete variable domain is DAMVIQNPRYQVTQFGKPVTLSCSQTLNHNVMYWYQQKSSQAPKLLFHYYDKDFNNEADTPDNFQSRRPNTSFCFLDIRSPGLGDTAMYLCATSGGNGVDEKLFFGSGTQLSVL.

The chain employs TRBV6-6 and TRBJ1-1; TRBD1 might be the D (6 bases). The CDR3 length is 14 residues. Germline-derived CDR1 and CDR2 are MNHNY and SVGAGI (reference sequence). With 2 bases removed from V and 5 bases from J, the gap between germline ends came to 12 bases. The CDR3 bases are TGTGCCAGCAGTTACCCGGCACAGGGAACTGAAGCTTTCTTT. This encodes CASSYPAQGTEAFF.

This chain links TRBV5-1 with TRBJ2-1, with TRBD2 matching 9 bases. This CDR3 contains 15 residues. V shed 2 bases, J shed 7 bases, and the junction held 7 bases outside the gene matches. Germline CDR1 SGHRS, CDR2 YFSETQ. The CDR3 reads CASSFRAGGTNEQFF. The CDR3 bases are TGCGCCAGCAGCTTCCGTGCGGGGGGGACTAATGAGCAGTTCTTC.

In nucleotides, the CDR3 is TGCGCCAGCAGCTTTCGGCGGGTTTCTGAAAAACTGTTTTTT. This encodes CASSFRRVSEKLFF. The V gene is TRBV4-1, the J gene TRBJ1-4; D gene uncertain. The CDR3 is 14 residues long. Trimming took off 5 bases at V and 7 bases at J, with 14 bases between the two ends. Germline V gene data show CDR1 as MGHRA and CDR2 as YSYEKL.

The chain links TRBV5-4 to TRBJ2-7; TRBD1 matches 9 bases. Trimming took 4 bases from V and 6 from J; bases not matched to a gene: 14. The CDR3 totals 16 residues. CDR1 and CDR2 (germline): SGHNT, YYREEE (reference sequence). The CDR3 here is CASSTDRGKALSEQYF. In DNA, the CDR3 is TGTGCCAGCAGCACGGACAGGGGAAAAGCTCTCAGCGAGCAGTACTTC.

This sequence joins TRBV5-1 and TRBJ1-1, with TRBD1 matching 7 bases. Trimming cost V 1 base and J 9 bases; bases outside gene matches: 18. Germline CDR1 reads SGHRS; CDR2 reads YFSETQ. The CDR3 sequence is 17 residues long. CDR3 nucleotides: TGCGCCAGCAGCTTGACGGACAGGCCGGGGGTCGGGTGTAAAGCTTTCTTT. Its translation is CASSLTDRPGVGCKAFF.

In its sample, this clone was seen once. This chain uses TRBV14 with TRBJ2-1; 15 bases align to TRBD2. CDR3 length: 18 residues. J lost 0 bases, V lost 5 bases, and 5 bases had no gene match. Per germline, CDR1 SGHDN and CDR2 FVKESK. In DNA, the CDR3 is TGTGCCAGCAGCTACGGACTAGCGGGAGGGAGCTCCTACAATGAGCAGTTCTTC. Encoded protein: CASSYGLAGGSSYNEQFF.

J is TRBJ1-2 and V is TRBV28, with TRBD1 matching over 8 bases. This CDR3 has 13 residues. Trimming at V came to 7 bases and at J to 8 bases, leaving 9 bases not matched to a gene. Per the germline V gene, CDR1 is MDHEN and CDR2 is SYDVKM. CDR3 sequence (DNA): TGTGCCAGCATTAAACCAGGGGGCGACGGCTACACCTTC. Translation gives CASIKPGGDGYTF.

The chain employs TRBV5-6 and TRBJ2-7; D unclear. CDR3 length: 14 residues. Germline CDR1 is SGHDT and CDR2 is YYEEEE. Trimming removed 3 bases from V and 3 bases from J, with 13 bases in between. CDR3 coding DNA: TGTGCCAGCAGCTCGTCCTACTACCTCTACGAGCAGTACTTC. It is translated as CASSSSYYLYEQYF.

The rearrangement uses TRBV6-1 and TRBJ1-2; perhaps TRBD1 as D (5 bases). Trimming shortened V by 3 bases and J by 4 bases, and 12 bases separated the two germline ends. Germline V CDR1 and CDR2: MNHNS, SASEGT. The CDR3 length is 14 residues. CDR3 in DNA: TGTGCCAGCAGTGACCCAGGGATTTTCTATGGCTACACCTTC. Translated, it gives CASSDPGIFYGYTF.

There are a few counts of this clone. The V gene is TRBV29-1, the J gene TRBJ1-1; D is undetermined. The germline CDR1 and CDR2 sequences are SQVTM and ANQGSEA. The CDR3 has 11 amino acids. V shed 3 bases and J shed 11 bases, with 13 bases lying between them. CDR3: CSVETSTGAFF. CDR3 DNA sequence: TGCAGCGTTGAGACATCTACTGGGGCTTTCTTT.

CDR3 region: CASSRPRVGAANVLTF. The CDR3 DNA reads TGTGCCAGCAGTCGCCCCCGGGTAGGGGCGGCCAACGTCCTGACTTTC. This sequence joins TRBV28 and TRBJ2-6, with D possibly being TRBD1 (5 bases). The V gene's germline CDR1 is MDHEN and CDR2 SYDVKM. Trimming shortened V by 5 bases and J by 6 bases, and 17 bases separated the two germline ends. CDR3 length: 16 amino acids.

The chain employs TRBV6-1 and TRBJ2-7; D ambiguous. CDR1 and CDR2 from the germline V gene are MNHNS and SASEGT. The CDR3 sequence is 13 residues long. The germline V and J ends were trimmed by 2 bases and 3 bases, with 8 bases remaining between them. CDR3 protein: CASSESQSYEQYF. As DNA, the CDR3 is TGTGCCAGCAGTGAAAGCCAAAGCTACGAGCAGTACTTC.

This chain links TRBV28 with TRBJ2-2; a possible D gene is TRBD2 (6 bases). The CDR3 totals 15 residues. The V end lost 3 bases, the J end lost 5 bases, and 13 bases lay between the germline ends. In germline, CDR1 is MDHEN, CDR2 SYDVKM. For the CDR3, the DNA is TGTGCCAGCAGTTTGACTAGTGGCTGGACCGGGGAGCTGTTTTTT. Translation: CASSLTSGWTGELFF.

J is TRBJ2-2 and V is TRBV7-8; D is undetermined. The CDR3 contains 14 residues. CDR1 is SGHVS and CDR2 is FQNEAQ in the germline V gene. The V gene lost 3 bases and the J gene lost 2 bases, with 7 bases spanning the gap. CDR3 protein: CASSFSRNTGELFF. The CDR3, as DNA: TGTGCCAGCAGCTTTTCCAGAAACACCGGGGAGCTGTTTTTT.

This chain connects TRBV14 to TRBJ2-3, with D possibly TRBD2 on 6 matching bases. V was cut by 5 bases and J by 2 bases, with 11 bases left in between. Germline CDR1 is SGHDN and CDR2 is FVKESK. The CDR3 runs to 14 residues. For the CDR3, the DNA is TGTGCCAGCAGCTGGGACTCTTACACAGATACGCAGTATTTT. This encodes CASSWDSYTDTQYF.

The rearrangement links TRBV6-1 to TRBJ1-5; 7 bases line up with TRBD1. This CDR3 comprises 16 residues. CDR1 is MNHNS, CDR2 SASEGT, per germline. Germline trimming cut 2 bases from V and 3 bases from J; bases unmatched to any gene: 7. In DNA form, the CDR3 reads TGTGCCAGCAGTGAAAGGGGACAGAAATTCAATCAGCCCCAGCATTTT. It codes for CASSERGQKFNQPQHF.

The DNA of the CDR3 is TGCAGCGGAAGGGACAGAAAGAACACCGGGGAGCTGTTTTTT. It translates to CSGRDRKNTGELFF. This rearrangement joins TRBV29-1 to TRBJ2-2; 7 bases agree with TRBD1. The trim removed 7 bases at V and 1 base at J, leaving 6 bases unmatched. The V gene's germline CDR1 is SQVTM and CDR2 ANQGSEA. The CDR3 contains 14 residues.

CDR3 DNA: TGTGCCAGCAGTTCGGACAGGGGAATGGATACGCAGTATTTT. Protein: CASSSDRGMDTQYF. This chain joins TRBV27 and TRBJ2-3; 9 bases map to TRBD1. CDR1 and CDR2 (germline): MNHEY, SMNVEV (reference sequence). Trimming removed 4 bases from V and 6 bases from J; junction bases left unmatched: 5. The CDR3 extends over 14 amino acids.

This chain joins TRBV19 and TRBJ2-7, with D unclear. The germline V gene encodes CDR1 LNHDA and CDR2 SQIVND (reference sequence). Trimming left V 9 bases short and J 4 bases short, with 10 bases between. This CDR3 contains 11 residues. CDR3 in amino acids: CASANRYEQYF. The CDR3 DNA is TGTGCCAGCGCCAATCGGTACGAGCAGTACTTC.

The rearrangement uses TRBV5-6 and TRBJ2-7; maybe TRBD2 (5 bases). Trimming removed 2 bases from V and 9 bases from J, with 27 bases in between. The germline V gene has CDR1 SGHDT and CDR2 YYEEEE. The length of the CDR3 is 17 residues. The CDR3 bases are TGTGCCAGCAGCTTTTGGGGTGGTCTAGAAATGTACGAGGGGCAGTACTTC. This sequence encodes CASSFWGGLEMYEGQYF.

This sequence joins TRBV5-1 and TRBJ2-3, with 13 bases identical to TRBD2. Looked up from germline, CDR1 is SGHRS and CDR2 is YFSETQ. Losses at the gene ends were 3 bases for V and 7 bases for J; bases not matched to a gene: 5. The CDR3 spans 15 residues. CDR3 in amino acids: CASSSRTSGGYTQYF. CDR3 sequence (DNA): TGCGCCAGCAGCTCTCGGACTAGCGGGGGATATACGCAGTATTTT.